One T cell receptor (beta chain) is described in this entry. Libraries were prepared by immunoSEQ multiplex PCR; TCRdb keeps only in-frame clonotypes and omits some of them. The sample carries 25,000 to 35,000 clones, about 87% recorded once. This specimen comes from a study of T cells after posttransplantation cyclophosphamide. The CDR3 consists of 13 residues. V lost 2 bases to trimming and J lost 5 bases, with 10 bases between them. CDR1 SGHRS and CDR2 YFSETQ come from the germline V gene. The V call is TRBV5-1, the J call TRBJ1-2, with D tentatively TRBD1 (6 bases). Source material: PBMCs. This TCR was recovered from a woman aged 40 to 50 with a blood cancer, CMV-positive, and with a related stem cell donor. The chain's CDR3 is CASSLQGRYGYTF. Here the CDR3 DNA reads TGCGCCAGCAGCTTACAGGGTCGGTATGGCTACACCTTC.